This T cell receptor beta chain was sequenced for a study of T cells after yellow fever vaccination (dated by TCRdb to the late 2010s). Broadly, across the study: Libraries from fractions with low cell numbers were prepared with the SMART-Seq v4 Ultra Low Input RNA kit. Blood was drawn at multiple timepoints before and after primary and secondary immunization, with bulk PBMC replicates and cell subsets isolated. Bulk TCR alpha and beta repertoires were sequenced longitudinally to track T-cell clones before and after primary and booster YFV17D yellow fever vaccination. The cohort comprised two healthy male donors, one aged 18 to 30 and one aged 30 to 40 years. Overall results and qualifications from the work: Computational filtering was required because FACS-sorted repertoires could contain abundant contaminating clonotypes from the bulk population. Because the study included only a couple of donors, the extent to which the findings can be generalized is limited. Most clones expanded after primary vaccination (96% of CD4 and roughly 91% of CD8) were re-detected after the booster, suggesting that broad memory maintenance occurred. The secondary T-cell response was weaker than the primary response but faster, peaking on day 5 instead of day 15. A small fraction of clonotypes showed up in both the CD4 and CD8 compartments, probably as a result of convergent recombination.

TCR cDNA was synthesized by 5'RACE template switching, which introduced a universal primer site and unique molecular identifiers. Priming for cDNA synthesis came from both the TCR alpha and TCR beta constant segments. Library amplification involved two PCR steps, and the second step added sample barcodes and sequencing adapters. Libraries were sequenced on Illumina HiSeq 2500 (2x100 bp) or NovaSeq (2x150 bp). The study's own analysis went as follows. Reads were demultiplexed and collapsed into UMI consensus sequences with MIGEC, and V(D)J alignment was performed with MiXCR. Using edgeR on replicate PBMC samples, clonotypes were called vaccine-responding if FDR was below 0.01 and the log2 fold change was above 5 up to day 15. CD4 or CD8 identity was assigned to each bulk clonotype according to whether the clonotype was present at higher abundance in the sequenced CD4 repertoire or the sequenced CD8 repertoire. TCRdb took the public reads, trimmed them with fastp at Q25, ran MiXCR for clone calling and kept in-frame beta chains. Each entry is one CDR3 protein sequence, shown with its most common DNA and genes. These V and J calls originate from TCRdb's pipeline instead of the authors' own analysis. The sample contains around 250,000 distinct CDR3 sequences, 6.9% of them found a single time. Roughly 0.9% of the sample is held by the ten biggest clonotypes.

This clonotype was counted only a few times. Its antigen is currently not known. The input lacks base qualities; no much larger clone sits a single base away. The sample's treatment or condition label, decoded: live attenuated yellow fever vaccine strain. PBMCs were isolated from peripheral blood using a standard Ficoll-Paque protocol. CD4 and CD8 T-cell fractions were isolated with Dynabeads CD4 and CD8 positive selection kits. RNA was extracted with TriZol from bulk PBMCs, CD4 and CD8 fractions, and dextramer-positive and dextramer-negative fractions. The TCR sequence derives from a man between 25 and 39 years old who received the YFV17D yellow fever vaccine. This material consisted of CD4+ T cells sorted from PBMCs, taken 15 days after the yellow fever booster vaccination.

The CDR3 region: CASSLSLAGGGSNIQYF. Read as DNA, the sequence is TGCGCCAGCAGCTTGTCGCTAGCGGGGGGAGGCTCTAACATTCAGTACTTC. Recombination linked TRBV5-1 to TRBJ2-4; 11 bases in the middle match TRBD2. The CDR3 has 17 amino acids, counting the end cysteine and phenylalanine. This entry keeps only the CDR3 DNA: 51 bases, framed from base 1. Sequences SGHRS (CDR1) and YFSETQ (CDR2) are obtained from the germline V gene. V and J are trimmed by 1 base and 7 bases, and the gene matches miss 10 bases of the junction.